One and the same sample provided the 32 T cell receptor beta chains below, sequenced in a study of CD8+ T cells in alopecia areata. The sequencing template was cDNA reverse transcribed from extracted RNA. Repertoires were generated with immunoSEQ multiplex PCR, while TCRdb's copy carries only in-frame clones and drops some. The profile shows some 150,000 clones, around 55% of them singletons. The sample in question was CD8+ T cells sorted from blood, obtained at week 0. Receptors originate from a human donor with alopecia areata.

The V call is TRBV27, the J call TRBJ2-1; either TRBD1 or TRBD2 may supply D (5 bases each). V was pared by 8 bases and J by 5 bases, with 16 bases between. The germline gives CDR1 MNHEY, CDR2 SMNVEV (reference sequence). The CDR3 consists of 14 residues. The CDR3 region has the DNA TGTGCCAGCGGAACCGGGACGGGGAACAATGAGCAGTTCTTC. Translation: CASGTGTGNNEQFF.

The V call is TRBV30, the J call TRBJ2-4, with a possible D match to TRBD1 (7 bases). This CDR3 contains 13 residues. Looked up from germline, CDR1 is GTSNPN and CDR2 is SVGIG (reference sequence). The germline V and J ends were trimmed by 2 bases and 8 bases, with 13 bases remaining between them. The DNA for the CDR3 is TGTGCCTGGAGTTCAGACAGGGAGGACATTCAGTACTTC. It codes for CAWSSDREDIQYF.

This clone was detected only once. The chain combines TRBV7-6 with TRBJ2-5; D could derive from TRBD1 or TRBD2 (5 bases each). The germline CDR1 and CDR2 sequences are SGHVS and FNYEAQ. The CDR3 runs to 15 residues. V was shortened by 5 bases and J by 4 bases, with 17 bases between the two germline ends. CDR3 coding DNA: TGTGCCAGCAGCGCCGGGACGGCTGGGGTAGAGACCCAGTACTTC. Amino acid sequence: CASSAGTAGVETQYF.

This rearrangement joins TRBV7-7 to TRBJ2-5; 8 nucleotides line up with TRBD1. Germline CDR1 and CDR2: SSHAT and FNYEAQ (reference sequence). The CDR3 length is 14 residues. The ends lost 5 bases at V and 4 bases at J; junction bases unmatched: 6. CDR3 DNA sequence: TGTGCCAGCAGCCTGACGACAGGGGCAGAGACCCAGTACTTC. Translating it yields CASSLTTGAETQYF.

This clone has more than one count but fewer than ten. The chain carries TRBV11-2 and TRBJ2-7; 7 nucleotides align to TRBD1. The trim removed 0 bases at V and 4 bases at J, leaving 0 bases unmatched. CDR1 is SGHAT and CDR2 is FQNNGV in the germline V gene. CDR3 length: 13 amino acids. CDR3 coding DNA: TGTGCCAGCAGCTTAGAACAGGGGTACGAGCAGTACTTC. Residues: CASSLEQGYEQYF. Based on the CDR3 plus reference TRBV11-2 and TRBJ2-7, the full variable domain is EAGVAQSPRYKIIEKRQSVAFWCNPISGHATLYWYQQILGQGPKLLIQFQNNGVVDDSQLPKDRFSAERLKGVDSTLKIQPAKLEDSAVYLCASSLEQGYEQYFGPGTRLTVT.

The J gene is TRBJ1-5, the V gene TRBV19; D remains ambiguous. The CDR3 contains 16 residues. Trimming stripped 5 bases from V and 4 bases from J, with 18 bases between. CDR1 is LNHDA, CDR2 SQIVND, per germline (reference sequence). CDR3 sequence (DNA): TGTGCCAGTAGTTTACCCGGGTCCGATAGGAATCAGCCCCAGCATTTT. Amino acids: CASSLPGSDRNQPQHF.

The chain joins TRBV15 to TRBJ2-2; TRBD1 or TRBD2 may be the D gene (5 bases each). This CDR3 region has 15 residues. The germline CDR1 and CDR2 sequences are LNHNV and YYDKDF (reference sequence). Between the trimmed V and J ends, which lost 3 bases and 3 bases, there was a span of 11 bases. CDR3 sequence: CATSRAGTHTGELFF. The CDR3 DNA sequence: TGTGCCACCAGCAGGGCAGGGACGCACACCGGGGAGCTGTTTTTT.

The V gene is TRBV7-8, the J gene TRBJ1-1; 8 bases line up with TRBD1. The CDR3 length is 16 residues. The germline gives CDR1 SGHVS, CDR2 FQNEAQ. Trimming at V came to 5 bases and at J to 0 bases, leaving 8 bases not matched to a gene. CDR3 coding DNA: TGTGCCAGCAGCCGACGGACAGGGCGCATGAACACTGAAGCTTTCTTT. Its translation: CASSRRTGRMNTEAFF.

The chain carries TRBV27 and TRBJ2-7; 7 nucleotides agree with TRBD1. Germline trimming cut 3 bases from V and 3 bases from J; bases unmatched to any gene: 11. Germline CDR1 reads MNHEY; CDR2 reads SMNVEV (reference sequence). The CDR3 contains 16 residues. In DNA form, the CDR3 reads TGTGCCAGCAGTTTCCAAGTTGGGGACAGAGGCTACGAGCAGTACTTC. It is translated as CASSFQVGDRGYEQYF.

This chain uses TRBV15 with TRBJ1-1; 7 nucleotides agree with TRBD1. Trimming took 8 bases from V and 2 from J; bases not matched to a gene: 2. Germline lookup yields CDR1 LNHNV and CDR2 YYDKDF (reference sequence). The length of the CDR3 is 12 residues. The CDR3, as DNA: TGTGCCACCGGACAGGTTAACACTGAAGCTTTCTTT. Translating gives CATGQVNTEAFF.

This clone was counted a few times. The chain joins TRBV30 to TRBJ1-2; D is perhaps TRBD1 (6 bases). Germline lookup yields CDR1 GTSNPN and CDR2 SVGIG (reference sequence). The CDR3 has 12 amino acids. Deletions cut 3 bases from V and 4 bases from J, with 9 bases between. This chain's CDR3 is CAWRQGIYGYTF. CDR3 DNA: TGTGCCTGGAGACAGGGAATCTATGGCTACACCTTC.

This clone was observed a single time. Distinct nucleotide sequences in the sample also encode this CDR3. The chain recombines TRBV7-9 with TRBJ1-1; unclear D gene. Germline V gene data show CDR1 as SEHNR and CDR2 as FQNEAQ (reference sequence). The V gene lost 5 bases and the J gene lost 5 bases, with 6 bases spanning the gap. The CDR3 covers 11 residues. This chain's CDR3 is CASSPGTEAFF. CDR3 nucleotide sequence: TGTGCCAGCAGCCCCGGTACTGAAGCTTTCTTT.

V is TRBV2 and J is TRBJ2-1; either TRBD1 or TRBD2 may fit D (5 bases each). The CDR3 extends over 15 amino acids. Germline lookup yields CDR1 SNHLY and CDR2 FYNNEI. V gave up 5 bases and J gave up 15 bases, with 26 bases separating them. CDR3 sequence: CASSIPGTKKGRLFF. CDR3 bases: TGTGCCAGCAGTATTCCGGGGACCAAGAAGGGGCGGTTGTTCTTC.

CDR3 DNA: TGCGCCAGCAGCCCGGAGGGGCCTCACACAGATACGCAGTATTTT. Protein product: CASSPEGPHTDTQYF. The chain has TRBV5-1 and TRBJ2-3, with a tentative D call TRBD2 (6 bases). The V end lost 4 bases, the J end lost 2 bases, and 14 bases lay between the germline ends. Germline V CDR1 and CDR2: SGHRS, YFSETQ. The CDR3 has 15 amino acids.

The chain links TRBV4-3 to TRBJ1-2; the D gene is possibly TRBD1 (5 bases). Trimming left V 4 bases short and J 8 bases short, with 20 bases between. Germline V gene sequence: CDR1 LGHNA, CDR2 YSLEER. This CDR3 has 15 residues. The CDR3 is CASSPRRDGPKGYTF. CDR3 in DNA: TGCGCCAGCAGCCCGAGGAGGGACGGACCAAAAGGCTACACCTTC.

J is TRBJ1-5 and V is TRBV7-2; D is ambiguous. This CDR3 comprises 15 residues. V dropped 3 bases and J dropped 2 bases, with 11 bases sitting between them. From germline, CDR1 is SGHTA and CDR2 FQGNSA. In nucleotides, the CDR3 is TGTGCCAGCAGCTTTTCGTGGGAGGGCAATCAGCCCCAGCATTTT. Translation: CASSFSWEGNQPQHF.

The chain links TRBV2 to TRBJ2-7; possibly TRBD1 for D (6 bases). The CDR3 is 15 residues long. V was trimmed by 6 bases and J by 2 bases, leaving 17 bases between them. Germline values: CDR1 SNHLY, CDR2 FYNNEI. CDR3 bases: TGTGCCAGCAGCAAAGGACAGTTCTCCCCCTACGAGCAGTACTTC. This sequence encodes CASSKGQFSPYEQYF.

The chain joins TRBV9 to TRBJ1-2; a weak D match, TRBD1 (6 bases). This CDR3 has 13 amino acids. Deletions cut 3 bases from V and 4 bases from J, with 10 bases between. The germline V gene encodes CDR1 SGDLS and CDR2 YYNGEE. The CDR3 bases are TGTGCCAGCAGCGGAGACAGGCCCTATGGCTACACCTTC. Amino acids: CASSGDRPYGYTF.

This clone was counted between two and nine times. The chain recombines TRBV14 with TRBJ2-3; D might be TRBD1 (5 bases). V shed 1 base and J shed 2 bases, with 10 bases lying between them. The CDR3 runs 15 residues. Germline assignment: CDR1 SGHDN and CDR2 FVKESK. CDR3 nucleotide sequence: TGTGCCAGCAGCCAAGGGGGCAGATTCACAGATACGCAGTATTTT. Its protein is CASSQGGRFTDTQYF. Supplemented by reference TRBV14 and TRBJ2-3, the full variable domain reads EAGVTQFPSHSVIEKGQTVTLRCDPISGHDNLYWYRRVMGKEIKFLLHFVKESKQDESGMPNNRFLAERTGGTYSTLKVQPAELEDSGVYFCASSQGGRFTDTQYFGPGTRLTVL.

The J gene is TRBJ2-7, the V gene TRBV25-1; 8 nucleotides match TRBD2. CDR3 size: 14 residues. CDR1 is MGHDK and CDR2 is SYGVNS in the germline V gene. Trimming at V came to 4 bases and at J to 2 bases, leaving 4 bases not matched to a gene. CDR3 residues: CASSGSGEPYEQYF. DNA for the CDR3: TGTGCCAGCAGTGGTAGCGGGGAACCCTACGAGCAGTACTTC.

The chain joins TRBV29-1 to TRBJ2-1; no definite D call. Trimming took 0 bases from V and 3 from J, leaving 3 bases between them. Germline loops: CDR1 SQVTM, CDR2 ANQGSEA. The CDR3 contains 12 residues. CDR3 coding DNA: TGCAGCGTTGAAGATCGCTACAATGAGCAGTTCTTC. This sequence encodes CSVEDRYNEQFF.

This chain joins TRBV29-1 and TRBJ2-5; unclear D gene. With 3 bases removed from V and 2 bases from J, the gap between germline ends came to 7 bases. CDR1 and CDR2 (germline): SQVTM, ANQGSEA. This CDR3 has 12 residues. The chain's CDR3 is CSVDGRQETQYF. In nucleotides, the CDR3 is TGCAGCGTTGACGGCAGGCAAGAGACCCAGTACTTC.

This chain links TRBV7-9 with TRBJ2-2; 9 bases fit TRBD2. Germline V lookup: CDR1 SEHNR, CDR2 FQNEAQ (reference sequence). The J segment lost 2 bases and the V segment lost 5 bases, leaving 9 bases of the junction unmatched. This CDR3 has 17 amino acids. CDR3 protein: CASSRSGGRPNTGELFF. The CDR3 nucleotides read TGTGCCAGCAGCCGCAGCGGGGGGAGACCTAACACCGGGGAGCTGTTTTTT.

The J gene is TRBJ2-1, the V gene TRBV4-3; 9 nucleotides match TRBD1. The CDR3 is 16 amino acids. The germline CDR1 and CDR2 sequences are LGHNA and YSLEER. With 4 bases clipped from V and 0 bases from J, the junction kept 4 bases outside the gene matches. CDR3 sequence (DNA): TGCGCCAGCAGCCGAGAGACAGGGGGCTCCTACAATGAGCAGTTCTTC. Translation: CASSRETGGSYNEQFF.

The CDR3 is CASSQGVGDPEAFF. In DNA, the CDR3 is TGCGCCAGCAGCCAAGGGGTGGGGGACCCTGAAGCTTTCTTT. The chain has TRBV4-3 and TRBJ1-1; D perhaps matches TRBD1 (5 bases). Per the germline V gene, CDR1 is LGHNA and CDR2 is YSLEER. V gave up 1 base and J gave up 6 bases, with 12 bases separating them. This CDR3 has 14 amino acids.

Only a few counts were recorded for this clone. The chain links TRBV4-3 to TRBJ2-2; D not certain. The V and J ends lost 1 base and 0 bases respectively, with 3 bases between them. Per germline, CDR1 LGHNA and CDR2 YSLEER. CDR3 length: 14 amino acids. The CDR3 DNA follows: TGCGCCAGCAGCCAAGGAACGAACACCGGGGAGCTGTTTTTT. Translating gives CASSQGTNTGELFF.

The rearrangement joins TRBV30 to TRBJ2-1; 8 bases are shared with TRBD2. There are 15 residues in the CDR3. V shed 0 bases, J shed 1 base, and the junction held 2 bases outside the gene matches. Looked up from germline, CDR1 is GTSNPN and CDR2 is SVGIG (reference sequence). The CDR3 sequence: CAWSVGTRSYNEQFF. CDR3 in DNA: TGTGCCTGGAGTGTCGGGACTAGATCCTACAATGAGCAGTTCTTC. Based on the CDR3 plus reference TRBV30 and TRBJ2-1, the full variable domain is SQTIHQWPATLVQPVGSPLSLECTVEGTSNPNLYWYRQAAGRGLQLLFYSVGIGQISSEVPQNLSASRPQDRQFILSSKKLLLSDSGFYLCAWSVGTRSYNEQFFGPGTRLTVL.

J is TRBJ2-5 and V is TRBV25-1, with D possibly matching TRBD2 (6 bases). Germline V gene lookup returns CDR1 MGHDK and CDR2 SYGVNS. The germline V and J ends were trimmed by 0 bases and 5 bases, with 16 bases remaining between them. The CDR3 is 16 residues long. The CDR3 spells CASSEYGSGAGETQYF. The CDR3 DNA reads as TGTGCCAGCAGTGAATACGGCTCTGGGGCGGGGGAGACCCAGTACTTC.

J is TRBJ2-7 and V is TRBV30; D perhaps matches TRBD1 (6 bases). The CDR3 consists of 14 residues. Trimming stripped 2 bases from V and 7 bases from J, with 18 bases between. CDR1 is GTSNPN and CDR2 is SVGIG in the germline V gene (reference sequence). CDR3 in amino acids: CAWSSGTPLREQYF. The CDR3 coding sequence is TGTGCCTGGAGTTCCGGGACACCCTTACGAGAGCAGTACTTC. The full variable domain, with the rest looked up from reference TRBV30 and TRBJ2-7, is SQTIHQWPATLVQPVGSPLSLECTVEGTSNPNLYWYRQAAGRGLQLLFYSVGIGQISSEVPQNLSASRPQDRQFILSSKKLLLSDSGFYLCAWSSGTPLREQYFGPGTRLTVT.

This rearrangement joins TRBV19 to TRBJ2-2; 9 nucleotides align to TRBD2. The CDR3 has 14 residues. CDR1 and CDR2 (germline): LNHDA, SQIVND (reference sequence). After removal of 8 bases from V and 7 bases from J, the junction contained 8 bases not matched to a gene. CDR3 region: CASYERGDSGELFF. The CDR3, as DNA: TGTGCCAGTTATGAGCGGGGGGACAGCGGGGAGCTGTTTTTT.

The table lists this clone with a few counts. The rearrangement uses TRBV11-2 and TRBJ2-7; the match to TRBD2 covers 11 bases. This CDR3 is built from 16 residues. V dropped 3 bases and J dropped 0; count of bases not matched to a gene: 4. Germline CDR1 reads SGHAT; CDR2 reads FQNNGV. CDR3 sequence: CASSFLTSGSSYEQYF. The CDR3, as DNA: TGTGCCAGCAGCTTCCTCACTAGCGGGAGCTCCTACGAGCAGTACTTC.

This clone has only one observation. In nucleotides, the CDR3 is TGTGCCAGCAGCTTCCCCCTAGCGGGGGGGGCCACAGATACGCAGTATTTT. This codes for CASSFPLAGGATDTQYF. This rearrangement joins TRBV7-8 to TRBJ2-3; 12 bases line up with TRBD2. Per germline, CDR1 SGHVS and CDR2 FQNEAQ. The CDR3 runs to 17 residues. The V and J ends lost 3 bases and 2 bases, in that order; junction bases with no gene match: 6.